This paragraph reports one T cell receptor beta chain. No antigen is known for it. As for treatment: oral pan-JAK inhibitor, 5-10 mg twice daily. The source of the sample is a study of CD8+ T cells in alopecia areata. Study-level background: Treated patients were scored for severity by percent of scalp affected.

Trimming pared 2 bases from V and 0 bases from J, leaving 14 bases between. This CDR3 has 18 amino acids. Germline V gives CDR1 SGHNT, CDR2 YENEEA. Broader study findings: Scalp samples also yield sequences of resident alphabeta T cells from normal skin.

TCR sequencing used cDNA made by reverse transcription of extracted RNA. Method: immunoSEQ multiplex PCR; TCRdb's copy keeps in-frame clones and lacks some. The sample lists 200,000 or so clones, roughly 60% occurring once. The starting material was CD4+ T cells sorted from blood, obtained at week 24, from a patient treated with tofacitinib. The chain joins TRBV11-3 to TRBJ2-6; the D is unclear. This receptor was taken from a human donor with alopecia areata. DNA for the CDR3: TGTGCCAGCAGCTTATTGGCGGCGGTCGCCTCTGGGGCCAACGTCCTGACTTTC. Translation: CASSLLAAVASGANVLTF.